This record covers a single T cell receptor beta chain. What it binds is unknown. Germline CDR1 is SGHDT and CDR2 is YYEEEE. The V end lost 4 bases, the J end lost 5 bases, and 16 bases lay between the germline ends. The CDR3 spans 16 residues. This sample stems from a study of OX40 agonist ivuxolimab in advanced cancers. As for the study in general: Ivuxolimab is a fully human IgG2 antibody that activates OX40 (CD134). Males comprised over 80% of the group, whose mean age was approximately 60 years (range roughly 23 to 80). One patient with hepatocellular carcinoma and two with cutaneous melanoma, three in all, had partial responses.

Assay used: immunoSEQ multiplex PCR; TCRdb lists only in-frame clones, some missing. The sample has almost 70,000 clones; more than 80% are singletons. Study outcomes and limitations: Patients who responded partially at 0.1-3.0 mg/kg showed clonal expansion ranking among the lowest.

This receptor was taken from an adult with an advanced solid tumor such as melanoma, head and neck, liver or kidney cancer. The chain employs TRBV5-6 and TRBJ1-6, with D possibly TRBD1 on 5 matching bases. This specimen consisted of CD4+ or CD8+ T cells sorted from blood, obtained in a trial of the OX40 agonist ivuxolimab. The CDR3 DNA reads TGTGCCAGCAGCCAGGGCCGCCGGACGGATAATTCACCCCTCCACTTT. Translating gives CASSQGRRTDNSPLHF.